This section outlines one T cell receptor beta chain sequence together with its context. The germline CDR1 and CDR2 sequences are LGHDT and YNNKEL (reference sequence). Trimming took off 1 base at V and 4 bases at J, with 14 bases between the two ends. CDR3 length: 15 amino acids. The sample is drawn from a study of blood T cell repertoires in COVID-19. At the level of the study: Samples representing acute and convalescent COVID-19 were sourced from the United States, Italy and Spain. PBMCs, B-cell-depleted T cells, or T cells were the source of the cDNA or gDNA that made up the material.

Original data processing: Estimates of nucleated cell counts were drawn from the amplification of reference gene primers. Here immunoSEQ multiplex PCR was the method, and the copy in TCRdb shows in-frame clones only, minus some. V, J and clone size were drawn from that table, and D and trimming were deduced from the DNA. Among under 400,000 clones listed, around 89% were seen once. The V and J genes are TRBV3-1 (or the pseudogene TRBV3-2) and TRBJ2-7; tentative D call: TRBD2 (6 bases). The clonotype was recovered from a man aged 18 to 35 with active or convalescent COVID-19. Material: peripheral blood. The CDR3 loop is CASSQVPSATYEQYF. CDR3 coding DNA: TGTGCCAGCAGCCAAGTTCCTAGCGCGACTTACGAGCAGTACTTC.